The text below deals with one T cell receptor (beta chain). No cognate antigen has been identified for it. Per-base qualities were not stored, and no clone one base away is much larger. TCRbeta CDR3 regions were amplified from genomic DNA by means of the immunoSEQ Assay, a bias-controlled multiplex PCR. On the authors' methods: Nucleated cell counts per sample were estimated from amplification of reference gene primers within the assay. Sequence reads were collapsed and filtered to measure the absolute abundance of every unique TCRbeta CDR3 rearrangement. Productive Simpson clonality was computed per sample as the square root of Simpson's diversity index over productive rearrangements. The table comes from immuneACCESS by way of TCRdb, which keeps in-frame sequences with V and J called. Part of the clones is missing from these tables; in studies checked, under half for an unresolved V gene and the rest for unknown reasons. The V and J calls and clone size come from that table; D and trimming were worked out from the DNA. The sample includes around 220,000 clones, with around nine tenths observed a single time. The ten top clones hold around 2.2% of the sample.

The data belong to a study of blood T cell repertoires in COVID-19 (TCRdb year 2020). Turning to the overall study: Samples covering the acute and convalescent phases of COVID-19 were provided by collaborators in the United States, Italy and Spain. The sample metadata nearly always contained a de-identified subject ID, COVID-19 status, age in years and sex. Subjects who had been exposed to COVID-19, were actively infected with it, or had recovered from it provided the deeply sampled blood TCRbeta repertoires that made up the dataset. Where available, HLA class I and class II types were obtained from metadata supplied by the sample provider rather than from assay-based typing. The samples were drawn from two sources: the first 160 participants of the ongoing ImmuneRACE study, and 1,000 to 1,500 subjects contributed by 6 global collaborators. The repertoires were released in a freely available public database meant as a resource for research on the immune response to SARS-CoV-2. The material from the prospective study consisted of cDNA or gDNA derived from T cells, B-cell-depleted T cells, or PBMCs. The paper as a whole reports these results and caveats: The amount of clinical and demographic metadata varied by source and participant and was provided uncurated.

Another Seattle source contributed samples from volunteer blood donors who had recovered from COVID-19. The collaborating institutions used their own protocols to collect whole blood in K2EDTA tubes. Collaborator samples were shipped for TCRbeta analysis as frozen whole blood, isolated PBMCs, or DNA extracted from either sample type. From the cysteine up to the phenylalanine, the CDR3 has a length of 15 residues. Kept here is only the CDR3 DNA, which spans 45 bases and is read in frame from base 1. The germline ends are 17 bases apart after V is trimmed by 5 bases and J by 3 bases. According to the germline V gene, CDR1 reads MNHEY and CDR2 reads SVGEGT.

Recombination joined TRBV6-2 or TRBV6-3 with TRBJ2-7, with TRBD1 as a weak D call on 6 bases. Source material: peripheral blood. The clonotype was recovered from a woman aged 40 to 49 who had recovered from COVID-19. CDR3 loop: CASSLFWTADYEQYF. The base sequence is TGTGCCAGCAGTCTTTTCTGGACAGCCGACTACGAGCAGTACTTC.